This T cell receptor (beta chain) was obtained from a study of blood T cell repertoires in COVID-19. TCRdb's table, derived via immunoSEQ multiplex PCR, lists solely in-frame clones and lacks some. Of some 200,000 clones listed, 75% to 85% are singletons. The CDR3 extends over 15 amino acids. The V gene lost 5 bases and the J gene lost 0 bases, with 13 bases spanning the gap. CDR1 and CDR2 (germline): LNHDA, SQIVND (reference sequence). Sequencing was done on a sample of peripheral blood. This sequence was found in a woman in her thirties with COVID-19, enrolled during active disease. V is TRBV19 and J is TRBJ1-2; unclear D gene. The CDR3 region has the DNA TGTGCCAGTAGTCGTACAGCCAGTCCTAACTATGGCTACACCTTC. Its protein product is CASSRTASPNYGYTF.